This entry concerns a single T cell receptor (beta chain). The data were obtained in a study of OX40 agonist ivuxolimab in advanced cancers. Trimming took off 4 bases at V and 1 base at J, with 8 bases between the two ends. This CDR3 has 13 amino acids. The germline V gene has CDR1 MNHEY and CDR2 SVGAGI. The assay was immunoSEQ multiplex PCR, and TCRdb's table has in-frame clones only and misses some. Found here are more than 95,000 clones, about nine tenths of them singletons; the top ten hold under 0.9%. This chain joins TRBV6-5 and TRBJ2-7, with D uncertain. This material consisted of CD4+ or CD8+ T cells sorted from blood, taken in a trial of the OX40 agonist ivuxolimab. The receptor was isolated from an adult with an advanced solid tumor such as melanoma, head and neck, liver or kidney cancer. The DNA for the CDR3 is TGTGCCAGCAGTTTTGGCAGATCCTACGAGCAGTACTTC. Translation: CASSFGRSYEQYF.